This T cell receptor beta chain comes out of a study of CD8 T cells in ankylosing spondylitis. V lost 6 bases to trimming and J lost 7 bases, with 19 bases between them. Germline CDR1 reads MNHEY; CDR2 reads SVGEGT. There are 15 residues in the CDR3. This clonotype came up many times. Its antigen is not identified. Study outcomes and limitations: The authors reported significant enrichment of disease-linked clones in matched ankylosing spondylitis synovial fluid. Among TCR beta sequences, a motif of under ten highly homologous variants appeared characteristic of ankylosing spondylitis blood.

Libraries of TCR beta came from quantitative 5'-RACE with molecular barcodes. A single record per CDR3 protein comes from TCRdb applying MiXCR to the 5' RACE reads. The table has roughly 490,000 distinct CDR3 sequences, roughly 5.2% seen once. The sequenced sample consisted of blood, either unsorted or a sorted T cell fraction (not recorded which). This TCR came from a male donor with ankylosing spondylitis. The chain uses TRBV6-2 or TRBV6-3 and TRBJ2-1, with TRBD1 as a possible D gene (7 bases). The CDR3 is CASRPRQGLGNEQFF. CDR3 coding DNA: TGTGCCAGCAGACCACGACAGGGACTGGGAAATGAGCAGTTCTTC.